This TCR beta chain was recorded in a study of human T cells and chemical hapten exposure. In the study overall: Weekly administration of diphenylcyclopropenone to the scalp of patients continued throughout the roughly 25-week study.

Time point denoted: pre-sensitization, week 0. Documented treatment: therapeutic diphenylcyclopropenone sensitization with weekly scalp DPC. TCRdb passed the RACE reads through MiXCR, listing each CDR3 protein once. In the table there are 280,000 or so distinct CDR3 sequences, roughly 7.4% of which are singletons. V dropped 1 base and J dropped 5; count of bases not matched to a gene: 8. This CDR3 is 16 amino acids long. Germline-derived CDR1 and CDR2 are SGHRS and YFSETQ. The sample was whole blood, taken in connection with sensitization to the hapten diphenylcyclopropenone (DPC). The receptor was isolated from a young man with alopecia areata. Some clones in this sample may be carry-over from other donors' samples. The V call is TRBV5-1, the J call TRBJ2-3; 9 nucleotides line up with TRBD1. The chain's CDR3 is CASSLQGQGAGDTQYF. The CDR3 DNA reads as TGCGCCAGCAGCTTGCAGGGACAGGGTGCGGGAGATACGCAGTATTTT.